This T cell receptor beta chain was captured in a study of cytomegalovirus exposure and HLA in healthy donors. Study-wide results and limits: Per published accounts, TCR beta sequences correctly predicted the HLA-A and HLA-B alleles of most subjects.

The length of the CDR3 is 14 residues. CDR1 and CDR2 (germline): SGHRS, YFSETQ. The junction had 9 bases not matched to a gene; V was cut back by 7 bases and J by 4 bases. PCR amplification relied on 60 Vbeta primers (plus 13 Jbeta primers). The method was immunoSEQ multiplex PCR; TCRdb's version includes in-frame clones alone and lacks a portion of them. The sample comprises about 270,000 clones, 72% of which are singletons, and approximately 2.3% rests with the top ten. Remarks on this clone: The antigen remains unidentified.

The sequenced sample was PBMCs. The chain carries TRBV5-1 and TRBJ2-5; the match to TRBD2 covers 8 bases. This sequence originates from a female donor in good health and CMV-seronegative. CDR3 in amino acids: CASSPSGSRETQYF. CDR3 nucleotides: TGCGCCAGCTCCCCAAGCGGGAGTCGAGAGACCCAGTACTTC.